This entry lists 19 T cell receptor beta chains sequenced from one sample in a study of response to subunit inactivated influenza vaccine. TCRdb re-called the RT-PCR reads with MiXCR, one entry per CDR3 protein. The data contain around 850,000 distinct CDR3 sequences, approximately 18% of them singletons. This specimen was PBMCs from blood, taken more than 4 days after vaccination. All receptors come from a man aged 45-60 years who received an inactivated influenza vaccine.

The J gene is TRBJ2-5, the V gene TRBV10-3; D is possibly TRBD1 (5 bases). Trimming cost V 3 bases and J 4 bases, with 15 bases left between them. The CDR3 runs 15 residues. The V gene's germline CDR1 is ENHRY and CDR2 SYGVKD. CDR3 sequence (DNA): TGTGCCATCAGTGATAGTCAGGGATCGGGAGAGACCCAGTACTTC. Residues: CAISDSQGSGETQYF.

This clonotype was counted only a few times. The rearrangement uses TRBV12-3 or TRBV12-4 and TRBJ1-2; 8 bases are shared with TRBD1. The length of the CDR3 is 13 residues. The junction had 5 bases not matched to a gene; V was cut back by 5 bases and J by 6 bases. The CDR3 is CASSPRQGNGYTF. CDR3 DNA: TGTGCCAGCAGTCCTCGACAGGGGAATGGCTACACCTTC.

The chain recombines TRBV7-2 with TRBJ2-3; possibly TRBD2 for D (5 bases). CDR1 is SGHTA, CDR2 FQGNSA, per germline. This CDR3 is 15 amino acids long. With 3 bases removed from V and 1 base from J, the gap between germline ends came to 11 bases. This CDR3 is CASSFPLRGTDTQYF. As DNA, the CDR3 is TGTGCCAGCAGCTTCCCTTTGAGGGGCACAGATACGCAGTATTTT. Drawing the rest from reference TRBV7-2 and TRBJ2-3, the complete variable domain is GAGVSQSPSNKVTEKGKDVELRCDPISGHTALYWYRQSLGQGLEFLIYFQGNSAPDKSGLPSDRFSAERTGGSVSTLTIQRTQQEDSAVYLCASSFPLRGTDTQYFGPGTRLTVL.

This clonotype has a handful of counts. The gene calls are TRBV20-1 and TRBJ1-6, with TRBD1 identical over 8 bases. The length of the CDR3 is 16 residues. After removal of 3 bases from V and 5 bases from J, the junction contained 9 bases not matched to a gene. The germline V gene has CDR1 DFQATT and CDR2 SNEGSKA (reference sequence). The CDR3 DNA reads as TGCAGTGCTAGTCTCCCCAGGGGGCAGGATAATTCACCCCTCCACTTT. It encodes CSASLPRGQDNSPLHF.

This clonotype was seen at least ten times. The chain combines TRBV5-1 with TRBJ1-1; TRBD1 matches 7 bases. V shed 0 bases and J 11 bases; nucleotides not matched to a gene: 4. There are 12 residues in the CDR3. CDR1 and CDR2 from the germline V gene are SGHRS and YFSETQ. The CDR3 DNA is TGCGCCAGCAGCTTGGCCGAGGGGGCTGCTTTCTTT. The encoded protein is CASSLAEGAAFF. Drawing the rest from reference TRBV5-1 and TRBJ1-1, the complete variable domain is KAGVTQTPRYLIKTRGQQVTLSCSPISGHRSVSWYQQTPGQGLQFLFEYFSETQRNKGNFPGRFSGRQFSNSRSEMNVSTLELGDSALYLCASSLAEGAAFFGQGTRLTVV.

In its sample, this clonotype was seen a few times. The CDR3 bases are TGCAGTGCTCTAGCGGGAGGGCACAATGAGCAGTTCTTC. Amino acids: CSALAGGHNEQFF. The chain recombines TRBV20-1 with TRBJ2-1; 12 nucleotides align to TRBD2. V was clipped by 5 bases and J by 5 bases; unmatched bases: 1. The CDR3 sequence is 13 residues long. Per the germline V gene, CDR1 is DFQATT and CDR2 is SNEGSKA (reference sequence).

This clonotype was counted a few times. The rearrangement joins TRBV6-2 or TRBV6-3 to TRBJ2-7; TRBD1 matches 7 bases. The junction had 8 bases not matched to a gene; V was cut back by 7 bases and J by 2 bases. The CDR3 runs 14 residues. Germline CDR1 MNHEY, CDR2 SVGEGT. The CDR3 region is CASTRGQRTYEQYF. DNA for the CDR3: TGTGCCAGCACCCGGGGACAGAGAACCTACGAGCAGTACTTC.

The chain carries TRBV27 and TRBJ2-1, with D tentatively TRBD1 (6 bases). The CDR3 is 17 residues long. Germline lookup yields CDR1 MNHEY and CDR2 SMNVEV (reference sequence). Trimming took off 5 bases at V and 10 bases at J, with 27 bases between the two ends. CDR3 sequence reads: CASSPKDSGTRGLEQFF. The CDR3 bases are TGTGCCAGCAGTCCTAAAGACTCCGGGACAAGAGGATTGGAGCAGTTCTTC.

The chain has TRBV13 and TRBJ2-1; D not certain. Germline V gene lookup returns CDR1 PRHDT and CDR2 FYEKMQ (reference sequence). Trimming left V 0 bases short and J 10 bases short, with 7 bases between. The CDR3 consists of 12 residues. This chain's CDR3 is CASSLGSQEQFF. CDR3 in DNA: TGTGCCAGCAGCTTAGGCTCGCAGGAGCAGTTCTTC.

The V and J genes are TRBV7-2 and TRBJ2-7; D may match TRBD1 or TRBD2 (5 bases each). V was pared by 2 bases and J by 7 bases, with 12 bases between. Germline loops: CDR1 SGHTA, CDR2 FQGNSA. This CDR3 region has 13 residues. CDR3 coding DNA: TGTGCCAGCAGCTTACGGGGAAACAGGGAGCAGTACTTC. Its protein is CASSLRGNREQYF.

This clonotype appeared a few times. V is TRBV5-1 and J is TRBJ2-7; TRBD2 matches at 15 bases. The ends lost 1 base at V and 2 bases at J; junction bases unmatched: 13. The CDR3 contains 20 residues. CDR1 is SGHRS and CDR2 is YFSETQ in the germline V gene. As DNA, the CDR3 is TGCGCCAGCAGCTTGAGACCTACCGGGACTAGCGGGGGGCGCACCTACGAGCAGTACTTC. Translated: CASSLRPTGTSGGRTYEQYF.

This chain uses TRBV3-1 with TRBJ2-7, with D possibly matching TRBD1 (6 bases). Trimming took off 7 bases at V and 4 bases at J, with 11 bases between the two ends. Germline V gene data show CDR1 as LGHDT and CDR2 as YNNKEL (reference sequence). This CDR3 has 12 amino acids. The CDR3 region is CASTQQGYEQYF. CDR3 DNA sequence: TGTGCCAGCACCCAGCAGGGGTACGAGCAGTACTTC.

This chain links TRBV6-5 with TRBJ2-3; tentative D call: TRBD2 (5 bases). This CDR3 spans 11 amino acids. Germline lookup yields CDR1 MNHEY and CDR2 SVGAGI. V lost 10 bases and J lost 1, with 6 bases in between. In DNA, the CDR3 is TGTGCCATCGGGGGCACAGATACGCAGTATTTT. It specifies CAIGGTDTQYF.

The V and J genes are TRBV5-4 and TRBJ1-4, with D possibly being TRBD1 (5 bases). This CDR3 is built from 15 residues. Trimming removed 1 base from V and 5 bases from J, with 12 bases in between. The germline gives CDR1 SGHNT, CDR2 YYREEE (reference sequence). CDR3 sequence (DNA): TGTGCCAGCAGCTTGAAGGGACCGGGGAATGAAAAACTGTTTTTT. Amino acids: CASSLKGPGNEKLFF.

This clonotype has more than one count but fewer than ten. The rearrangement links TRBV20-1 to TRBJ2-5, with TRBD2 matching over 10 bases. This CDR3 is 14 amino acids long. Germline V gene sequence: CDR1 DFQATT, CDR2 SNEGSKA (reference sequence). The J segment lost 3 bases and the V segment lost 3 bases, leaving 4 bases of the junction unmatched. The CDR3 region is CSASRLAGEETQYF. The DNA for the CDR3 is TGCAGTGCTAGTCGCCTAGCGGGGGAAGAGACCCAGTACTTC.

This clonotype has just a few counts. The chain has TRBV20-1 and TRBJ2-5; 13 nucleotides line up with TRBD2. Germline V gene sequence: CDR1 DFQATT, CDR2 SNEGSKA (reference sequence). This CDR3 region has 15 residues. The junction had 10 bases not matched to a gene; V was cut back by 8 bases and J by 4 bases. This CDR3 is CSYLPGLAGRETQYF. The DNA for the CDR3 is TGCAGTTATCTTCCGGGACTAGCGGGACGAGAGACCCAGTACTTC.

This chain joins TRBV19 and TRBJ2-7; no clear D. The CDR3 loop spans 13 amino acids. Trimming removed 3 bases at V and 2 bases at J, with 8 bases between. The germline V gene has CDR1 LNHDA and CDR2 SQIVND (reference sequence). The CDR3 spells CASSIGPAYEQYF. CDR3 DNA sequence: TGTGCCAGTAGTATCGGTCCCGCCTACGAGCAGTACTTC.

J is TRBJ2-7 and V is TRBV7-2; 7 bases are shared with TRBD1. There are 15 residues in the CDR3. From germline, CDR1 is SGHTA and CDR2 FQGNSA. With V trimmed by 2 bases and J by 0 bases, 4 bases remained unmatched. This CDR3 reads CASSLTTGDSYEQYF. CDR3 bases: TGTGCCAGCAGCTTAACTACAGGGGACTCCTACGAGCAGTACTTC.

This clonotype was detected ten times or more. This chain connects TRBV6-5 to TRBJ2-7; D remains ambiguous. The V gene's germline CDR1 is MNHEY and CDR2 SVGAGI. V lost 0 bases, J lost 6 bases, and 18 bases lay in between. The CDR3 length is 16 residues. The CDR3 bases are TGTGCCAGCAGTTACTCGCTCCAGGCAGGTACTGGCGAGCAGTACTTC. Encoded protein: CASSYSLQAGTGEQYF.